This section outlines one T cell receptor beta chain sequence together with its context. The CDR3 contains 16 residues. The V end was cut by 1 base, the J end by 0 bases, with 12 bases between. Per the germline V gene, CDR1 is MDHEN and CDR2 is SYDVKM. The record originates from a study of PD-1 blockade in classical Hodgkin lymphoma. Every single patient, without exception, relapsed after autologous stem cell transplantation, and brentuximab vedotin exposure varied. Best overall response was complete response, partial response or progressive disease in these relapsed/refractory classical Hodgkin lymphoma patients. Profiled with immunoSEQ multiplex PCR; TCRdb holds only in-frame clones, not every one. The sample includes approximately 79,000 clones, 80% to 95% of them seen just once.

The genes are TRBV28 and TRBJ1-1, with D possibly matching TRBD1 (5 bases). The sequences come from peripheral blood mononuclear cells (PBMCs), collected before the second cycle of nivolumab. The clonotype comes from a human donor with classical Hodgkin lymphoma. The CDR3 spells CASSLSPRQMNTEAFF. CDR3 bases: TGTGCCAGCAGTTTATCTCCCCGACAGATGAACACTGAAGCTTTCTTT.